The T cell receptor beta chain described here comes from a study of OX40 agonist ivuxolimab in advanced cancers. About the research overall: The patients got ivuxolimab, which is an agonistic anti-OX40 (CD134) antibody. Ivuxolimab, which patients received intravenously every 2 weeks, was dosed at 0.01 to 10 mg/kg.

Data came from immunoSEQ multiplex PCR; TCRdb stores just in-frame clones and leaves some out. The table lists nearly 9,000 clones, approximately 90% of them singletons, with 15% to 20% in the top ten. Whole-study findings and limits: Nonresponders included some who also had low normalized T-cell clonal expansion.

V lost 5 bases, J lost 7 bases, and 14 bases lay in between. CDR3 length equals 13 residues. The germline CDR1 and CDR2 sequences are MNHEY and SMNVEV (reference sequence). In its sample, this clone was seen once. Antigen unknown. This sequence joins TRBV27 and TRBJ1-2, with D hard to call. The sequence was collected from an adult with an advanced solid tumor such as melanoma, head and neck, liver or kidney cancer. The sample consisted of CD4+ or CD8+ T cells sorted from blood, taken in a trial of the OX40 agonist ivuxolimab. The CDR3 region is CASSPTMSAGYTF. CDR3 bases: TGTGCCAGCAGTCCGACAATGTCGGCTGGCTACACCTTC.